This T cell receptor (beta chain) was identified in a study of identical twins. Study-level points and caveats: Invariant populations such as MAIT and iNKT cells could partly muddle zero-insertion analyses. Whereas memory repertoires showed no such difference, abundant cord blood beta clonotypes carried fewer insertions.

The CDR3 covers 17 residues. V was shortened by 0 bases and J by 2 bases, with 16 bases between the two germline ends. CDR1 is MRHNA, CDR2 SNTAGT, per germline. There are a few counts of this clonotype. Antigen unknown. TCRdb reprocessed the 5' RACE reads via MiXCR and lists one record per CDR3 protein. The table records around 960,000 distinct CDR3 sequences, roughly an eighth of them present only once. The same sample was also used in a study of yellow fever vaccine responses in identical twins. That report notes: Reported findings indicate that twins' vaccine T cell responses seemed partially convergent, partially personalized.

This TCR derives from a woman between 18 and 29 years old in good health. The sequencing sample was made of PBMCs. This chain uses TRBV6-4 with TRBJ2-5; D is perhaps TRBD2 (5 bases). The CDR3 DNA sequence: TGTGCCAGCAGTGACTCTAGGACTTACTTATTACAAGAGACCCAGTACTTC. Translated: CASSDSRTYLLQETQYF.